A selection of T cell receptor beta chains follows, all from one sample in a study of blood T cells in healthy people across ages. Using its own MiXCR run on the 5' RACE reads, TCRdb lists one record per CDR3 protein. The sample shows over 950,000 distinct CDR3 sequences, approximately 38% of them seen only once. The sample comprised blood. Receptors were obtained from a man aged 18 to 29 in good health. The CDR3 runs from the conserved cysteine through the conserved F or W. The order of the fields is CDR3 length, J gene, V gene, clone size, D gene, CDR3 protein, CDR3 DNA. A D gene is named only where the DNA matches it firmly. A row's size may be missing; if present it is once, few, many or a size class.

len: 16; j_gene: TRBJ2-1; v_gene: TRBV20-1; abundance: .; d_gene: TRBD2; CDR3aa: CSAPRPLAGGRDEQFF; CDR3nt: TGCAGTGCCCCCCGACCACTAGCGGGGGGACGGGATGAGCAGTTCTTC
len: 17; j_gene: TRBJ2-1; v_gene: TRBV4-2; abundance: .; d_gene: .; CDR3aa: CASSQDPGQNSYNEQFF; CDR3nt: TGTGCCAGCAGCCAAGATCCTGGACAGAACTCCTACAATGAGCAGTTCTTC
len: 14; j_gene: TRBJ1-2; v_gene: TRBV20-1; abundance: few; d_gene: TRBD1; CDR3aa: CSAGRTGGDYGYTF; CDR3nt: TGCAGTGCGGGACGGACAGGGGGTGACTATGGCTACACCTTC
len: 13; j_gene: TRBJ2-5; v_gene: TRBV20-1; abundance: .; d_gene: .; CDR3aa: CSAPRPGGNEQYF; CDR3nt: TGCAGTGCTCCGAGACCCGGGGGCAATGAGCAGTACTTC
len: 15; j_gene: TRBJ1-2; v_gene: TRBV20-1; abundance: .; d_gene: .; CDR3aa: CSARDLRGAQGGYTF; CDR3nt: TGCAGTGCTAGAGATCTGCGGGGGGCGCAAGGTGGCTACACCTTC
len: 16; j_gene: TRBJ2-3; v_gene: TRBV5-4; abundance: .; d_gene: TRBD1; CDR3aa: CASSVPGQGASDTQYF; CDR3nt: TGTGCCAGCAGCGTCCCGGGACAGGGGGCATCGGATACGCAGTATTTT
len: 14; j_gene: TRBJ2-7; v_gene: TRBV20-1; abundance: .; d_gene: TRBD1; CDR3aa: CSAPTGTGDNEQYF; CDR3nt: TGCAGTGCACCCACCGGGACAGGGGACAATGAGCAGTACTTC
len: 14; j_gene: TRBJ1-1; v_gene: TRBV5-1; abundance: .; d_gene: .; CDR3aa: CASCRTQDNTEAFF; CDR3nt: TGCGCCAGCTGTAGGACACAGGATAACACTGAAGCTTTCTTT
len: 14; j_gene: TRBJ1-2; v_gene: TRBV7-2; abundance: few; d_gene: .; CDR3aa: CASSLAESSSGYTF; CDR3nt: TGTGCCAGCAGCTTAGCGGAGAGTAGCTCCGGCTACACCTTC
len: 18; j_gene: TRBJ2-3; v_gene: TRBV4-1; abundance: .; d_gene: TRBD2; CDR3aa: CASSPRGGSGDPSDTQYF; CDR3nt: TGCGCCAGCAGCCCCCGGGGGGGGTCAGGGGATCCTTCAGATACGCAGTATTTT
len: 14; j_gene: TRBJ2-7; v_gene: TRBV7-8; abundance: .; d_gene: TRBD2; CDR3aa: CASSLGAGNNEQYF; CDR3nt: TGTGCCAGCAGCTTAGGAGCGGGGAACAACGAGCAGTACTTC
len: 14; j_gene: TRBJ1-2; v_gene: TRBV15; abundance: once; d_gene: TRBD1; CDR3aa: CAASREDRNYGYTF; CDR3nt: TGTGCCGCCAGCAGAGAGGACAGGAATTATGGCTACACCTTC
len: 13; j_gene: TRBJ1-1; v_gene: TRBV28; abundance: few; d_gene: TRBD1; CDR3aa: CASSWGQDFGSFF; CDR3nt: TGTGCCAGCAGTTGGGGACAGGACTTCGGATCTTTCTTT
len: 16; j_gene: TRBJ1-3; v_gene: TRBV12-3/TRBV12-4; abundance: .; d_gene: .; CDR3aa: CASSLGSRISGNTIYF; CDR3nt: TGTGCCAGCAGTTTAGGATCCAGGATTTCTGGAAACACCATATATTTT
len: 15; j_gene: TRBJ1-1; v_gene: TRBV4-2; abundance: .; d_gene: .; CDR3aa: CASSQEGFGNTEAFF; CDR3nt: TGTGCCAGCAGCCAAGAAGGGTTCGGGAACACTGAAGCTTTCTTT
len: 15; j_gene: TRBJ1-1; v_gene: TRBV12-3/TRBV12-4; abundance: many; d_gene: .; CDR3aa: CASSLGLQGGTEAFF; CDR3nt: TGTGCCAGCAGTTTAGGTTTGCAGGGTGGTACTGAAGCTTTCTTT
len: 15; j_gene: TRBJ2-1; v_gene: TRBV5-1; abundance: .; d_gene: TRBD2; CDR3aa: CASRPTSGGSREQFF; CDR3nt: TGCGCCAGCAGACCAACTAGCGGGGGGAGCCGTGAGCAGTTCTTC
len: 13; j_gene: TRBJ1-1; v_gene: TRBV20-1; abundance: .; d_gene: TRBD1; CDR3aa: CSAGTTDRVVAFF; CDR3nt: TGCAGTGCTGGCACAACGGACAGGGTGGTTGCTTTCTTT
len: 17; j_gene: TRBJ2-1; v_gene: TRBV3-1; abundance: .; d_gene: .; CDR3aa: CASSQDARTFGYNEQFF; CDR3nt: TGTGCCAGCAGCCAAGATGCAAGGACCTTCGGGTACAATGAGCAGTTCTTC
len: 11; j_gene: TRBJ1-5; v_gene: TRBV20-1; abundance: few; d_gene: .; CDR3aa: CSARGGTARHF; CDR3nt: TGCAGTGCTAGAGGGGGAACTGCCAGGCATTTT
len: 16; j_gene: TRBJ2-7; v_gene: TRBV4-3; abundance: many; d_gene: .; CDR3aa: CASSQDMMSTAYEQYF; CDR3nt: TGCGCCAGCAGCCAAGATATGATGTCTACGGCCTACGAGCAGTACTTC
len: 14; j_gene: TRBJ2-3; v_gene: TRBV9; abundance: .; d_gene: .; CDR3aa: CASSNGGATDTQYF; CDR3nt: TGTGCCAGCAGCAATGGGGGGGCAACAGATACGCAGTATTTT
len: 15; j_gene: TRBJ1-1; v_gene: TRBV5-8; abundance: .; d_gene: .; CDR3aa: CASSAGLTGNTEAFF; CDR3nt: TGTGCCAGCAGCGCGGGACTCACGGGGAACACTGAAGCTTTCTTT
len: 15; j_gene: TRBJ1-1; v_gene: TRBV20-1; abundance: .; d_gene: .; CDR3aa: CSANPKQGLDTEAFF; CDR3nt: TGCAGTGCTAACCCGAAGCAGGGGCTCGACACTGAAGCTTTCTTT
len: 17; j_gene: TRBJ2-2; v_gene: TRBV7-2; abundance: .; d_gene: TRBD2; CDR3aa: CASTFPAGGRDTGELFF; CDR3nt: TGTGCCAGCACCTTCCCCGCGGGGGGGCGCGATACCGGGGAGCTGTTTTTT
len: 14; j_gene: TRBJ2-1; v_gene: TRBV19; abundance: .; d_gene: TRBD1; CDR3aa: CASSMGQYYNEQFF; CDR3nt: TGTGCCAGTAGTATGGGACAGTACTACAATGAGCAGTTCTTC
len: 13; j_gene: TRBJ2-1; v_gene: TRBV7-9; abundance: few; d_gene: .; CDR3aa: CASSPPEDRTQFF; CDR3nt: TGTGCCAGCAGCCCGCCTGAAGACAGGACACAGTTCTTC
len: 15; j_gene: TRBJ2-1; v_gene: TRBV7-2; abundance: few; d_gene: TRBD2; CDR3aa: CASIRTSDSYNEQFF; CDR3nt: TGTGCCAGCATTCGGACTAGCGACTCCTACAATGAGCAGTTCTTC
len: 12; j_gene: TRBJ1-2; v_gene: TRBV13; abundance: few; d_gene: .; CDR3aa: CASSLSDDGYTF; CDR3nt: TGTGCCAGCAGCTTATCGGATGATGGCTACACCTTC
len: 11; j_gene: TRBJ2-1; v_gene: TRBV9; abundance: few; d_gene: .; CDR3aa: CASSYGQKQFF; CDR3nt: TGTGCCAGCAGCTATGGACAGAAGCAGTTCTTC
len: 15; j_gene: TRBJ1-2; v_gene: TRBV6-2/TRBV6-3; abundance: .; d_gene: .; CDR3aa: CATTFEVISNYGYTF; CDR3nt: TGTGCCACCACCTTCGAGGTGATCTCTAACTATGGCTACACCTTC
len: 14; j_gene: TRBJ2-1; v_gene: TRBV5-1; abundance: .; d_gene: TRBD1; CDR3aa: CASSLGQTGDEQFF; CDR3nt: TGCGCCAGCAGCTTGGGACAGACAGGGGATGAGCAGTTCTTC
len: 18; j_gene: TRBJ2-3; v_gene: TRBV24-1; abundance: .; d_gene: TRBD2; CDR3aa: CATSDTASGRGSTDTQYF; CDR3nt: TGTGCCACCAGTGACACTGCCTCGGGGCGGGGGAGCACAGATACGCAGTATTTT
len: 19; j_gene: TRBJ2-2; v_gene: TRBV6-4; abundance: .; d_gene: TRBD2; CDR3aa: CASSADGLAGGKNTGELFF; CDR3nt: TGTGCCAGCAGTGCGGACGGACTAGCGGGGGGTAAGAACACCGGGGAGCTGTTTTTT
len: 13; j_gene: TRBJ1-1; v_gene: TRBV6-1; abundance: .; d_gene: .; CDR3aa: CAAGFTGDTEAFF; CDR3nt: TGTGCCGCGGGGTTCACCGGGGACACTGAAGCTTTCTTT
len: 14; j_gene: TRBJ2-2; v_gene: TRBV4-2; abundance: once; d_gene: .; CDR3aa: CASSQDGIPGELFF; CDR3nt: TGTGCCAGCAGCCAAGATGGAATACCGGGGGAGCTGTTTTTT
len: 15; j_gene: TRBJ1-1; v_gene: TRBV4-1; abundance: few; d_gene: .; CDR3aa: CASSPQRTANTEAFF; CDR3nt: TGCGCCAGCAGCCCCCAGCGGACGGCGAACACTGAAGCTTTCTTT
len: 13; j_gene: TRBJ1-1; v_gene: TRBV3-1; abundance: .; d_gene: TRBD1; CDR3aa: CASSRGTENEAFF; CDR3nt: TGTGCCAGCAGCCGCGGGACAGAAAATGAAGCTTTCTTT
len: 15; j_gene: TRBJ2-1; v_gene: TRBV7-2; abundance: few; d_gene: .; CDR3aa: CASSLGGSALDEQFF; CDR3nt: TGTGCCAGCAGCTTAGGCGGGTCAGCGCTCGATGAGCAGTTCTTC
len: 15; j_gene: TRBJ1-2; v_gene: TRBV5-6; abundance: few; d_gene: TRBD1; CDR3aa: CASSLEGTGIFGYTF; CDR3nt: TGTGCCAGCAGCTTGGAAGGGACAGGGATCTTTGGCTACACCTTC
len: 15; j_gene: TRBJ2-1; v_gene: TRBV20-1; abundance: .; d_gene: .; CDR3aa: CSARDSRGWGNEQFF; CDR3nt: TGCAGTGCTAGAGATTCGAGGGGATGGGGCAATGAGCAGTTCTTC
len: 16; j_gene: TRBJ2-1; v_gene: TRBV11-2; abundance: .; d_gene: TRBD2; CDR3aa: CASSSGLAGAGDKQFF; CDR3nt: TGTGCCAGCAGCTCGGGACTAGCGGGAGCCGGCGATAAGCAGTTCTTC
len: 15; j_gene: TRBJ1-2; v_gene: TRBV29-1; abundance: .; d_gene: .; CDR3aa: CSVEALGRAGRGYTF; CDR3nt: TGCAGCGTTGAAGCCCTTGGCAGGGCAGGGCGTGGCTACACCTTC
len: 13; j_gene: TRBJ1-2; v_gene: TRBV20-1; abundance: .; d_gene: TRBD1; CDR3aa: CSTLTQGNYGYTF; CDR3nt: TGCAGTACCTTGACACAGGGGAACTATGGCTACACCTTC
len: 14; j_gene: TRBJ2-7; v_gene: TRBV20-1; abundance: .; d_gene: .; CDR3aa: CSASRGTFIYEQYF; CDR3nt: TGCAGTGCTAGTCGGGGGACCTTCATCTACGAGCAGTACTTC
len: 16; j_gene: TRBJ2-4; v_gene: TRBV12-3/TRBV12-4; abundance: .; d_gene: TRBD2; CDR3aa: CASNIIGLAGVAEQYF; CDR3nt: TGTGCCAGCAACATCATCGGACTAGCGGGGGTTGCTGAGCAGTACTTC
len: 13; j_gene: TRBJ1-2; v_gene: TRBV9; abundance: few; d_gene: .; CDR3aa: CASRNTGLSGYTF; CDR3nt: TGTGCCAGCAGAAATACAGGGTTGAGTGGCTACACCTTC
len: 17; j_gene: TRBJ2-1; v_gene: TRBV7-9; abundance: few; d_gene: .; CDR3aa: CASSLHWRGRSYNEQFF; CDR3nt: TGTGCCAGCAGCTTACATTGGCGGGGGCGTTCCTACAATGAGCAGTTCTTC
len: 15; j_gene: TRBJ2-7; v_gene: TRBV12-3/TRBV12-4; abundance: few; d_gene: TRBD1; CDR3aa: CASRLTGQGDYEQYF; CDR3nt: TGTGCCAGCAGGTTAACGGGACAGGGAGACTACGAGCAGTACTTC
len: 15; j_gene: TRBJ2-5; v_gene: TRBV12-3/TRBV12-4; abundance: .; d_gene: .; CDR3aa: CASSPTNGLGETQYF; CDR3nt: TGTGCCAGCAGCCCAACCAACGGGTTGGGTGAGACCCAGTACTTC
len: 12; j_gene: TRBJ2-1; v_gene: TRBV9; abundance: many; d_gene: .; CDR3aa: CASSPTYNEQFF; CDR3nt: TGTGCCAGCAGTCCCACCTACAATGAGCAGTTCTTC
len: 14; j_gene: TRBJ1-1; v_gene: TRBV6-2/TRBV6-3; abundance: .; d_gene: TRBD1; CDR3aa: CASSYGQGDLEAFF; CDR3nt: TGTGCCAGCAGTTACGGACAGGGCGACCTGGAAGCTTTCTTT
len: 13; j_gene: TRBJ1-2; v_gene: TRBV20-1; abundance: .; d_gene: .; CDR3aa: CSARAGWVYGYTF; CDR3nt: TGCAGTGCTAGAGCGGGCTGGGTCTATGGCTACACCTTC